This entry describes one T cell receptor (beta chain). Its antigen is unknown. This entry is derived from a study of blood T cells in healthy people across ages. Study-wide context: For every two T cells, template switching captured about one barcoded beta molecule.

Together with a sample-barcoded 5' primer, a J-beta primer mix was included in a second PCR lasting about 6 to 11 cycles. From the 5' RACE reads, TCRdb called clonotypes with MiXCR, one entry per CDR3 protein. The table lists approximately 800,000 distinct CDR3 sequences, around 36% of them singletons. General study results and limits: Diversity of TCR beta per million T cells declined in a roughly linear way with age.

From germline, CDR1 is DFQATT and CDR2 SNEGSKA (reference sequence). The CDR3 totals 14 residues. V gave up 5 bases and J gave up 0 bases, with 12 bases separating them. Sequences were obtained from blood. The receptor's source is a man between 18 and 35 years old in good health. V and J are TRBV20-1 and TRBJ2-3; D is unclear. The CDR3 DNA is TGCAGTGCTCCGGCCCTGACTAGCACAGATACGCAGTATTTT. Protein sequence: CSAPALTSTDTQYF.